The rows below give T cell receptor beta chains drawn from one sample of a study of cytomegalovirus exposure and HLA in healthy donors. The data were produced by immunoSEQ multiplex PCR, yet TCRdb's version contains in-frame clones alone and is incomplete. The sample consists of 95,000 to 100,000 clones, around 76% of them appearing once. The sequenced sample consisted of PBMCs. These receptors originate from a woman aged 60-75 years in good health and CMV-seropositive. CDR3s include the opening cysteine and the closing phenylalanine or tryptophan. D genes are given only for firm matches. Size is stated for part of the rows, as once, few or many counts, or as a class when the clone is expanded.

D gene,CDR3 length,clone size,V gene,J gene,CDR3 DNA,CDR3 protein
TRBD2,14,.,TRBV9,TRBJ2-5,TGTGCCAGCAGCCGAGCGGGAGGCGGGGAGACCCAGTACTTC,CASSRAGGGETQYF
.,15,.,TRBV5-8,TRBJ2-2,TGTGCCAGCAGCTTGGGACAGATGAACACCGGGGAGCTGTTTTTT,CASSLGQMNTGELFF
TRBD1,14,.,TRBV18,TRBJ1-4,TGTGCCAGCTCACCCCAGGGGGCTAATGAAAAACTGTTTTTT,CASSPQGANEKLFF
TRBD2,17,many,TRBV4-2,TRBJ2-7,TGTGCCAGCAGCCAAGATGGGACTAGCGGGGTATCCTACGAGCAGTACTTC,CASSQDGTSGVSYEQYF
.,11,.,TRBV20-1,TRBJ1-1,TGCAGGACCGGGGTGAACACTGAAGCTTTCTTT,CRTGVNTEAFF
.,13,.,TRBV5-5,TRBJ2-6,TGTGCCAGCAGTTCGGGATTTGCCAACGTCCTGACTTTC,CASSSGFANVLTF
TRBD2,16,.,TRBV5-1,TRBJ2-3,TGCGCCAGCAGCTTGGCCCTAGCGGGAGTGGCAGATACGCAGTATTTT,CASSLALAGVADTQYF
TRBD1,14,few,TRBV15,TRBJ2-7,TGTGCCACCAGCAGAGATCAGGGGGATTCAGAGCAGTACTTC,CATSRDQGDSEQYF
TRBD1,13,.,TRBV6-1,TRBJ2-7,TGTGCCAGCAGTCTGGACAGGGGATACGAGCAGTACTTC,CASSLDRGYEQYF
.,13,.,TRBV7-3,TRBJ2-7,TGTGCCAGCAGCTCTCAGTCTCAGGGCGAGCAGTACTTC,CASSSQSQGEQYF
TRBD2,16,.,TRBV5-1,TRBJ2-3,TGCGCCAGCAGCTTGGATGGTAGCGGGAACACAGATACGCAGTATTTT,CASSLDGSGNTDTQYF
TRBD2,16,.,TRBV5-6,TRBJ2-3,TGTGCCAGCAGCTCACGACTAGCGGGAGTCCCAGATACGCAGTATTTT,CASSSRLAGVPDTQYF
TRBD1,17,.,TRBV7-3,TRBJ1-5,TGTGCCAGCAGCTTAAGGAAGGGACAGAAGGTTAATCAGCCCCAGCATTTT,CASSLRKGQKVNQPQHF
.,13,.,TRBV7-8,TRBJ2-1,TGTGCCAGCAGTTCAGGACGGAGCGGCAAGCAGTTCTTC,CASSSGRSGKQFF
.,13,.,TRBV28,TRBJ1-2,TGTGCCAGCAGTTTATTGGGGGGTGGCGGCTACACCTTC,CASSLLGGGGYTF
TRBD1,16,.,TRBV5-6,TRBJ2-5,TGTGCCAGCAGCTTTTGGACAGGGAGGTTCCAAGAGACCCAGTACTTC,CASSFWTGRFQETQYF
.,14,.,TRBV6-1,TRBJ2-3,TGTGCCAGCAGTGAAGGCGGCTCTTGGGATACGCAGTATTTT,CASSEGGSWDTQYF
TRBD1,15,.,TRBV27,TRBJ1-2,TGTGCCAGCAGTTTTGGCGACAGGGGTGGCCATGGCTACACCTTC,CASSFGDRGGHGYTF
.,14,.,TRBV10-2,TRBJ2-1,TGCGCCAGCAGTGAGTGGGGTCGTAGCGATGAGCAGTTCTTC,CASSEWGRSDEQFF
.,13,.,TRBV27,TRBJ1-2,TGTGCCAGCAGTTATAGCCAGACCTCCGGCTACACCTTC,CASSYSQTSGYTF
.,14,.,TRBV7-8,TRBJ2-7,TGTGCCAGCAGCTTTTTTGGAGATGAGTACGAGCAGTACTTC,CASSFFGDEYEQYF
TRBD1,14,.,TRBV7-3,TRBJ1-1,TGTGCCAGCAGCTCACAGGGGGGCGGAACTGAAGCTTTCTTT,CASSSQGGGTEAFF
TRBD2,13,once,TRBV7-2,TRBJ2-7,TGTGCCAGCAGGCGAGCGGGAGTCTACGAGCAGTACTTC,CASRRAGVYEQYF
.,15,.,TRBV19,TRBJ2-1,TGTGCCAGTAGTCCTCAGCGGAACTCCTACAATGAGCAGTTCTTC,CASSPQRNSYNEQFF
TRBD2,14,once,TRBV19,TRBJ2-5,TGTGCCAGTACCCGGGAGGAAAAACTGGAGACCCAGTACTTC,CASTREEKLETQYF
TRBD1,15,once,TRBV5-1,TRBJ2-3,TGCGCCAGCAGCTTACAGGGGGGATCGGTAGATACGCAGTATTTT,CASSLQGGSVDTQYF
.,12,few,TRBV7-6,TRBJ2-7,TGTGCCAGCAGCCCCCAGACTTACGAGCAGTACTTC,CASSPQTYEQYF
.,15,.,TRBV9,TRBJ2-3,TGTGCCAGCAGCGTAGCAGGGGAGAGCACAGATACGCAGTATTTT,CASSVAGESTDTQYF
.,13,.,TRBV19,TRBJ2-1,TGTGCCAGTAGTAGGGGCCGCTACAATGAGCAGTTCTTC,CASSRGRYNEQFF
.,14,.,TRBV28,TRBJ1-3,TGTGCCAGCAGTCCCCAGACAGCCCCGAACACCATATATTTT,CASSPQTAPNTIYF
.,14,.,TRBV2,TRBJ2-5,TGTGCCAGCAGGAGGCAGGGGGGTGGAGAGACCCAGTACTTC,CASRRQGGGETQYF
.,14,.,TRBV7-9,TRBJ1-4,TGTGCCAGCAGGCAACAGGGAGTGGGTGAAAAACTGTTTTTT,CASRQQGVGEKLFF
TRBD2,15,.,TRBV9,TRBJ2-1,TGTGCCAGCAGCGTAGTCGGGAGGGCCGATATTGAGCAGTTCTTC,CASSVVGRADIEQFF
.,14,.,TRBV9,TRBJ1-5,TGTGCCAGCAGCGGAAACGCAGATAATCAGCCCCAGCATTTT,CASSGNADNQPQHF
.,15,.,TRBV9,TRBJ2-1,TGTGCCAGCAGCGTAGGGGCAGGGGCCTGGGTAGAGCAGTTCTTC,CASSVGAGAWVEQFF
.,15,.,TRBV5-4,TRBJ2-3,TGTGCCAGCAGCTTGGGTGGCGTAGCGGCAGATACGCAGTATTTT,CASSLGGVAADTQYF
TRBD2,15,.,TRBV5-6,TRBJ2-1,TGTGCCAGCAGCTTGGGAGCGGGATGGGGCGGTGAGCAGTTCTTC,CASSLGAGWGGEQFF